The subject of this entry is one T cell receptor beta chain. Antigen specificity is unknown. Profiling relied on immunoSEQ multiplex PCR, and the TCRdb table lists in-frame clones only, not all of them. The sample comprises a few hundred thousand clones, just over 85% of which are singletons, and around 0.84% rests with the top ten. CDR3 size: 14 residues. Trimming shortened V by 1 base and J by 4 bases, and 10 bases separated the two germline ends. Germline CDR1 reads SGHAT; CDR2 reads FQDESV (reference sequence). The record originates from a study of cytomegalovirus exposure and HLA in healthy donors. Study-level background: According to later analysis, the same platform produced the roughly 120 validation and 666 first-cohort repertoires.

Donors came from a validation cohort of about 110 subjects, distinct from the first 666-subject cohort. Overall study findings and caveats: TCR beta chains numbering 164 were designated cytomegalovirus-associated. Rarity held for most TCR sequences, but there were some public TCRs that occurred in many donors.

This receptor was obtained from a woman under 30 in good health and CMV-seronegative. This chain joins TRBV11-1 and TRBJ1-1; the D is unclear. The source material was PBMCs. CDR3 protein: CASSLVGQVTEAFF. The CDR3 nucleotides are TGTGCCAGCAGCTTAGTTGGGCAGGTCACTGAAGCTTTCTTT.